One and the same sample provided the 9 T cell receptor beta chains below, sequenced in a study of OX40 agonist ivuxolimab in advanced cancers. Library preparation used the immunoSEQ multiplex PCR assay. TCRdb took this table from immuneACCESS and kept in-frame rearrangements with V and J called. Such tables lack part of the clones; where checked against another copy, unresolved V genes explain under half of the gap, and the rest is unexplained. The sample table holds around 94,000 clones, of which around nine tenths were seen once. The ten largest make up about 0.89% of the sample. Sequenced material: CD4+ or CD8+ T cells sorted from blood, taken in a trial of the OX40 agonist ivuxolimab. The source is an adult with an advanced solid tumor such as melanoma, head and neck, liver or kidney cancer.

The J gene is TRBJ1-5, the V gene TRBV7-2; the match to TRBD1 covers 9 bases. V was clipped by 3 bases and J by 6 bases; unmatched bases: 6. CDR1 is SGHTA, CDR2 FQGNSA, per germline. CDR3 size: 15 residues. The CDR3 region is CASSFRTGVGQPQHF. CDR3 coding DNA: TGTGCCAGCAGCTTCAGGACAGGGGTGGGTCAGCCCCAGCATTTT.

This chain links TRBV5-8 with TRBJ1-2; no clear D. Germline lookup yields CDR1 SGHTS and CDR2 YDEGEE. The germline V and J ends were trimmed by 5 bases and 4 bases, with 18 bases remaining between them. The CDR3 sequence is 15 residues long. The CDR3 spells CASRIFPRKTYGYTF. As DNA, the CDR3 is TGTGCCAGCAGGATATTTCCACGAAAGACCTATGGCTACACCTTC.

The chain couples TRBV19 to TRBJ2-3, with TRBD2 matching over 7 bases. V dropped 7 bases and J dropped 3; count of bases not matched to a gene: 7. This CDR3 has 14 residues. Germline V CDR1 and CDR2: LNHDA, SQIVND (reference sequence). The CDR3 DNA sequence: TGTGCCAGTACCCTTGGGGGGGGAACAGATACGCAGTATTTT. As protein: CASTLGGGTDTQYF.

This rearrangement joins TRBV7-2 to TRBJ1-4, with 7 bases matching TRBD1. The CDR3 is 14 residues long. The ends lost 2 bases at V and 4 bases at J; junction bases unmatched: 1. Germline CDR1 and CDR2: SGHTA and FQGNSA. The DNA for the CDR3 is TGTGCCAGCAGCTTAAGGGGGCGTAATGAAAAACTGTTTTTT. Protein product: CASSLRGRNEKLFF. Full variable domain (outside the CDR3, taken from reference TRBV7-2 and TRBJ1-4): GAGVSQSPSNKVTEKGKDVELRCDPISGHTALYWYRQSLGQGLEFLIYFQGNSAPDKSGLPSDRFSAERTGGSVSTLTIQRTQQEDSAVYLCASSLRGRNEKLFFGSGTQLSVL.

The J gene is TRBJ1-1, the V gene TRBV15; D gene uncertain. V was clipped by 0 bases and J by 10 bases, with 12 bases between them. Looked up from germline, CDR1 is LNHNV and CDR2 is YYDKDF (reference sequence). The CDR3 is 13 amino acids. DNA for the CDR3: TGTGCCACCAGCAGAGAGGACCTACATGGAGCTTTCTTT. This gives the protein CATSREDLHGAFF.

This clone was seen only a few times. This chain connects TRBV28 to TRBJ1-4; no firm D call. The CDR3 loop spans 20 amino acids. Trimming removed 3 bases at V and 0 bases at J, with 23 bases between. Per the germline V gene, CDR1 is MDHEN and CDR2 is SYDVKM. Here the CDR3 reads CASSFLMEVQATATNEKLFF. For the CDR3, the DNA is TGTGCCAGCAGTTTTCTAATGGAGGTGCAGGCGACGGCAACTAATGAAAAACTGTTTTTT.

This clone was seen a single time. The J gene is TRBJ1-5, the V gene TRBV4-3, with D tentatively TRBD1 (6 bases). The CDR3 is 15 amino acids. V lost 0 bases and J 6 bases, leaving 12 bases between the germline ends. Germline V lookup: CDR1 LGHNA, CDR2 YSLEER. CDR3 DNA sequence: TGCGCCAGCAGCCAAGATCCGGGGGGGGCTCAGCCCCAGCATTTT. It is translated as CASSQDPGGAQPQHF.

The V and J genes are TRBV30 and TRBJ2-1, with D perhaps TRBD2 (6 bases). The germline gives CDR1 GTSNPN, CDR2 SVGIG (reference sequence). This CDR3 is built from 14 residues. V was cut by 3 bases and J by 5 bases, with 14 bases left in between. CDR3 in amino acids: CAWRGNSGHNEQFF. The CDR3 DNA reads TGTGCCTGGAGAGGGAATAGCGGACACAATGAGCAGTTCTTC. Combining the CDR3 with reference TRBV30 and TRBJ2-1 gives the whole variable domain SQTIHQWPATLVQPVGSPLSLECTVEGTSNPNLYWYRQAAGRGLQLLFYSVGIGQISSEVPQNLSASRPQDRQFILSSKKLLLSDSGFYLCAWRGNSGHNEQFFGPGTRLTVL.

This clone showed up just once. The chain's CDR3 is CASSLALRRIPYEQYF. Written as DNA, the CDR3 is TGTGCCAGCAGCTTAGCCCTGAGGAGGATCCCCTACGAGCAGTACTTC. The chain couples TRBV7-9 to TRBJ2-5; perhaps TRBD2 as D (5 bases). The DNA end lines up better with TRBJ2-7; the J call may be wrong. CDR1 SEHNR and CDR2 FQNEAQ come from the germline V gene (reference sequence). This CDR3 contains 16 residues.